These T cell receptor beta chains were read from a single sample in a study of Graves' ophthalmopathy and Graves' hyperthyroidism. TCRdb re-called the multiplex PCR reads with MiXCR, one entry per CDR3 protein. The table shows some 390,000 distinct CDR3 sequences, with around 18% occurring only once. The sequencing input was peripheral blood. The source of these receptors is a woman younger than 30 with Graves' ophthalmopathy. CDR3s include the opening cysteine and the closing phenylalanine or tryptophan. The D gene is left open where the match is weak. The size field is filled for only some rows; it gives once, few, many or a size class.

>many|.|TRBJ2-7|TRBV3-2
CASSPGAGVLSGRGASSYEQYF
TGTGCCAGCAGCCCCGGGGCAGGGGTATTGTCAGGGCGGGGGGCCTCCTCCTACGAGCAGTACTTC
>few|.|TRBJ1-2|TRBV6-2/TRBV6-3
CASSYLSGYTF
TGTGCCAGCAGTTACCTAAGTGGCTACACCTTC
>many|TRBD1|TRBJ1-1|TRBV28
CASSLGQLITEAFF
TGTGCCAGCAGTTTGGGACAGTTGATTACTGAAGCTTTCTTT
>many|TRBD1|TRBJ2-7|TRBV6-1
CASRLPGQGSF
TGTGCCAGCAGGTTGCCGGGACAGGGGTCCTTC
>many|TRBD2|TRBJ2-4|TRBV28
CASSFGGRAKNIQYF
TGTGCCAGCAGTTTCGGGGGGAGAGCCAAAAACATTCAGTACTTC
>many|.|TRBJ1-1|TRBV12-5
CASGLAGRRGSNTEAFF
TGTGCTAGTGGTTTAGCCGGGAGAAGGGGAAGCAACACTGAAGCTTTCTTT
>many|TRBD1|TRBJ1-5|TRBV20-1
CSALGGQGQPQHF
TGCAGTGCCTTGGGGGGACAGGGTCAGCCCCAGCATTTT
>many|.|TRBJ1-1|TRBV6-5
CASSYLGPLNTEAFF
TGTGCCAGCAGTTATTTGGGACCGTTGAACACTGAAGCTTTCTTT
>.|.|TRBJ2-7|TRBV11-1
CASSQTTGRSSYEQYF
TGTGCCAGCAGCCAAACGACAGGAAGGAGCTCCTACGAGCAGTACTTC
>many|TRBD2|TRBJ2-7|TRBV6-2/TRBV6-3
CASSYPGGFPYEQYF
TGTGCCAGCAGTTACCCGGGAGGGTTCCCCTACGAGCAGTACTTC
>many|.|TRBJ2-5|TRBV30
CAWSGGGGTQYF
TGTGCCTGGAGTGGTGGGGGAGGGACCCAGTACTTC